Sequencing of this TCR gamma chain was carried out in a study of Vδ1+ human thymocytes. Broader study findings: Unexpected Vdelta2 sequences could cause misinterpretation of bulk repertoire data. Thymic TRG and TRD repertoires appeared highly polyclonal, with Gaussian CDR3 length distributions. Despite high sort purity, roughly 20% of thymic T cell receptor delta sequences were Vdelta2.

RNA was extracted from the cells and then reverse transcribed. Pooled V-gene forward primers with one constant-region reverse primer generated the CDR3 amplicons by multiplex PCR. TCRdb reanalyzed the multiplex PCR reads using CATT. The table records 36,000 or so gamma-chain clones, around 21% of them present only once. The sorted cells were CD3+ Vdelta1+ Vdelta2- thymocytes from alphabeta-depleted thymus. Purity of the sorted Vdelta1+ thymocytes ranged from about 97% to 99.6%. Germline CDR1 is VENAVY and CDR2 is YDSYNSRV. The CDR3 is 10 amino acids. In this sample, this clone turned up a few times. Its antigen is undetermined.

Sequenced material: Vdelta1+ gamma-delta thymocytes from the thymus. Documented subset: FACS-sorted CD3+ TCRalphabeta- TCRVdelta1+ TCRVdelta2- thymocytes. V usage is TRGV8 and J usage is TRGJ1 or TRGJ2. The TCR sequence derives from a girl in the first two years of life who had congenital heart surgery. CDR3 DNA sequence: TGTTCTGGTGTCCCTCCTAAGAAACTCTTT. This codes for CSGVPPKKLF.